This T cell receptor beta chain was found in a study of T cell responses to AZD1222 COVID-19 vaccine. The study's findings and limits: Baseline antibody screening turned up just six seropositive AZD1222 recipients. The repertoires were collected only after the peak T cell response. Regions left unmutated in variants are reportedly the target of nearly half of spike-specific TCRs. Donors, mostly white British, included more females; clonal diversity was possibly underestimated.

V was pared by 2 bases and J by 5 bases, with 10 bases between. The CDR3 runs 15 residues. Germline CDR1 and CDR2: SGHTA and FQGNSA. Concerning this clone: Its target is not known.

The assay was immunoSEQ multiplex PCR, and TCRdb's table has in-frame clones only and misses some. The sample holds around 95,000 clones; about nine tenths are singletons and the top ten take about 1.8%. This TCR was sampled from an adult in good health. Sequences were derived from peripheral blood, sampled on day 0 of AZD1222 vaccination. The chain uses TRBV7-2 and TRBJ1-6; possibly TRBD1 for D (5 bases). CDR3 residues: CASSLIGADNSPLHF. CDR3 DNA sequence: TGTGCCAGCAGCTTAATTGGGGCAGATAATTCACCCCTCCACTTT.